This is a list of T cell receptor beta chains from one sample in a study of CD8+CD57+ T cells in acquired aplastic anemia. TCRdb called the reads again in MiXCR, with one record for every CDR3 protein. This sample has about 48,000 distinct CDR3 sequences, with roughly 69% found just once. The sample comprised sorted CD4+, CD8+, or CD8+CD57+ T cells (not recorded which) from PBMCs. Receptors originate from a human donor in good health, serving as a control. Each CDR3 is given with its conserved first and last residue. The order of the fields is V gene, D gene, clone size, J gene, CDR3 protein, CDR3 DNA. The D gene is left open where the match is weak. The listing skips clone size in some rows; elsewhere it reads once, few, many or a size class.

TRBV24-1	TRBD1	-	TRBJ2-5	CATSNDRGGETQYF	TGTGCCACCAGCAACGACAGGGGGGGAGAGACCCAGTACTTC
TRBV19	-	many	TRBJ1-4	CASTPRAAATNEKLFF	TGTGCCAGTACCCCCCGGGCAGCTGCAACTAATGAAAAACTGTTTTTT
TRBV25-1	-	-	TRBJ1-2	CASSTTRRGEGYTF	TGTGCCAGCAGCACCACTAGGCGGGGAGAGGGCTACACCTTC
TRBV4-3	-	-	TRBJ1-5	CASSQDVEGNQPQHF	TGCGCCAGCAGCCAAGACGTGGAGGGGAATCAGCCCCAGCATTTT
TRBV10-3	-	-	TRBJ2-1	CAISEVGPSKPWEQFF	TGTGCCATCAGTGAGGTCGGACCTTCCAAGCCTTGGGAGCAGTTCTTC
TRBV2	-	-	TRBJ2-7	CASAQAGWYEQYF	TGTGCCAGCGCCCAGGCGGGGTGGTACGAGCAGTACTTC
TRBV19	TRBD1	-	TRBJ2-4	CASSHQTGLAKNIQYF	TGTGCCAGCAGCCACCAGACAGGGCTAGCCAAAAACATTCAGTACTTC
TRBV24-1	TRBD1	-	TRBJ1-1	CATQGDTEAFF	TGTGCCACCCAGGGGGACACTGAAGCTTTCTTT
TRBV20-1	TRBD1	-	TRBJ1-2	CSANTGDRGDGYTF	TGCAGTGCCAACACGGGGGACAGGGGAGATGGCTACACCTTC
TRBV7-3	TRBD1	-	TRBJ1-4	CANRDRDEKLFF	TGTGCCAACCGGGACAGGGATGAAAAACTGTTTTTT
TRBV7-2	-	-	TRBJ1-5	CASSSGLKQPQHF	TGTGCCAGCAGCTCCGGACTGAAACAGCCCCAGCATTTT
TRBV7-9	TRBD1	few	TRBJ2-2	CASSSGTEYTGELFF	TGTGCCAGCAGTTCCGGGACAGAGTATACCGGGGAGCTGTTTTTT
TRBV15	-	-	TRBJ2-2	CATSRGSSNTGELFF	TGTGCCACCAGCAGAGGGTCGAGTAACACCGGGGAGCTGTTTTTT
TRBV7-8	TRBD2	few	TRBJ2-1	CASTRGLAHNEQFF	TGTGCCAGCACCCGGGGACTAGCCCACAATGAGCAGTTCTTC
TRBV10-3	-	-	TRBJ1-1	CAISEGLGGRTEAFF	TGTGCCATCAGTGAGGGGCTTGGTGGACGCACTGAAGCTTTCTTT
TRBV28	-	-	TRBJ1-5	CASSLSSRDPMDQPQHF	TGTGCCAGCAGTTTATCGAGCAGGGACCCGATGGATCAGCCCCAGCATTTT
TRBV25-1	-	-	TRBJ1-2	CASSEIAGGGYTF	TGTGCCAGCAGTGAAATTGCAGGCGGTGGCTACACCTTC
TRBV5-6	TRBD2	-	TRBJ2-7	CASSKLAGGHEQYF	TGTGCCAGCAGCAAACTAGCGGGAGGCCACGAGCAGTACTTC
TRBV30	-	many	TRBJ1-1	CAWSRLDSSTEAFF	TGTGCCTGGAGTCGACTCGACAGTAGCACTGAAGCTTTCTTT
TRBV15	-	-	TRBJ1-1	CATSRGAGSRTEAFF	TGTGCCACCAGCAGAGGGGCAGGGTCGCGCACTGAAGCTTTCTTT
TRBV2	TRBD2	-	TRBJ2-7	CASRELAGGSYEQYF	TGTGCCAGCAGGGAGCTAGCGGGGGGTTCCTACGAGCAGTACTTC
TRBV19	TRBD1	few	TRBJ1-5	CASSRPGQGARQPQHF	TGTGCCAGTAGTAGACCGGGACAGGGGGCGCGTCAGCCCCAGCATTTT
TRBV6-9	-	-	TRBJ1-6	CASSVANNSPLHF	TGCGCCAGCAGTGTTGCGAATAATTCACCCCTCCACTTT
TRBV25-1	TRBD1	-	TRBJ1-2	CASTIRGRNYGYTF	TGTGCCAGCACAATCAGGGGGCGGAACTATGGCTACACCTTC
TRBV7-9	-	many	TRBJ2-5	CASSPARGDQETQYF	TGTGCCAGCAGCCCCGCTAGAGGAGACCAAGAGACCCAGTACTTC
TRBV2	-	-	TRBJ2-7	CASRGRSQNNEQYF	TGTGCCAGCCGCGGTAGATCTCAAAACAACGAGCAGTACTTC
TRBV10-2	-	once	TRBJ1-2	CASSVGQYGNVGGYTF	TGCGCCAGCAGTGTTGGGCAATATGGCAATGTGGGTGGCTACACCTTC
TRBV7-4	TRBD1	few	TRBJ1-1	CASSPQGETEAFF	TGTGCCAGCAGCCCCCAGGGGGAAACTGAAGCTTTCTTT
TRBV29-1	-	-	TRBJ2-1	CSVEGLAGNEQFF	TGCAGCGTTGAGGGTCTAGCAGGCAATGAGCAGTTCTTC
TRBV19	-	once	TRBJ2-7	CASSIGGLREQYF	TGTGCCAGTAGTATCGGAGGGTTGCGAGAGCAGTACTTC
TRBV5-5	TRBD2	once	TRBJ2-7	CASSLGTSPSEQYF	TGTGCCAGCAGCTTGGGGACTAGCCCAAGCGAGCAGTACTTC
TRBV25-1	TRBD1	-	TRBJ1-2	CASSARTGDYNYGYTF	TGTGCCAGCAGTGCCCGGACAGGGGACTATAACTATGGCTACACCTTC
TRBV20-1	-	-	TRBJ2-3	CSARDGAKRTSTDTQYF	TGCAGTGCTAGAGATGGGGCCAAGCGGACTAGCACAGATACGCAGTATTTT
TRBV10-1	-	-	TRBJ2-7	CASALSLEQYF	TGCGCCAGCGCCTTGTCCCTGGAGCAGTACTTC
TRBV15	TRBD2	-	TRBJ2-1	CATSRTSGPYNEQFF	TGTGCCACCAGCAGGACTAGCGGACCCTACAATGAGCAGTTCTTC
TRBV7-7	-	-	TRBJ1-2	CAVISPGGKDGCTF	TGTGCTGTCATATCCCCCGGGGGGAAGGACGGCTGCACCTTC
TRBV5-1	TRBD1	-	TRBJ2-5	CASSLGTGGLETQYF	TGCGCCAGCAGCTTGGGGACAGGGGGCCTGGAGACCCAGTACTTC
TRBV14	TRBD1	-	TRBJ1-5	CASGQVNQPQHF	TGTGCCAGCGGACAGGTCAATCAGCCCCAGCATTTT
TRBV11-3	-	few	TRBJ1-1	CASSDPRGNTEAFF	TGTGCCAGCAGTGACCCCCGTGGGAACACTGAAGCTTTCTTT
TRBV7-9	-	-	TRBJ2-7	CASSVQGYEQYF	TGTGCCAGCAGCGTACAGGGTTACGAGCAGTACTTC
TRBV5-1	-	-	TRBJ1-1	CASDLGGPNTEAFF	TGCGCCAGCGACCTGGGGGGACCTAACACTGAAGCTTTCTTT
TRBV28	TRBD1	many	TRBJ2-7	CASSSNRQGVGTSSYEQYF	TGTGCCAGCAGTTCCAATCGACAGGGAGTGGGGACGAGCTCCTACGAGCAGTACTTC
TRBV29-1	TRBD1	few	TRBJ2-7	CSVAPGGSYEQYF	TGCAGCGTGGCCCCAGGGGGCTCCTACGAGCAGTACTTC
TRBV15	TRBD1	-	TRBJ2-5	CATSRGTGVSQYF	TGTGCCACCAGCAGAGGGACAGGGGTGAGCCAGTACTTC
TRBV19	-	-	TRBJ1-2	CASNDFLRANYGYTF	TGTGCCAGTAACGACTTCCTCAGGGCTAACTATGGCTACACCTTC
TRBV27	-	-	TRBJ2-7	CASTSGSLSSYEQYF	TGTGCCAGCACCTCTGGCTCACTCTCCTCCTACGAGCAGTACTTC
TRBV29-1	-	-	TRBJ2-7	CSAEAESYEQYF	TGCAGCGCCGAGGCCGAGTCCTACGAGCAGTACTTC
TRBV30	-	many	TRBJ1-2	CAWSGGANYGYTF	TGTGCCTGGAGTGGAGGGGCTAACTATGGCTACACCTTC
TRBV2	-	few	TRBJ1-2	CASRDSLVRYTF	TGTGCCAGCAGGGACAGCTTAGTCCGCTACACCTTC
TRBV7-9	-	once	TRBJ2-5	CASSGAGETQYF	TGTGCCAGCAGTGGGGCAGGAGAGACCCAGTACTTC
TRBV2	TRBD1	-	TRBJ1-6	CASSSRTGTNSPLHF	TGTGCCAGCAGCTCAAGGACAGGGACTAATTCACCCCTCCACTTT
TRBV25-1	TRBD2	-	TRBJ2-2	CASSVVAGEGTGELFF	TGTGCCAGCAGCGTTGTAGCGGGAGAGGGCACCGGGGAGCTGTTTTTT
TRBV7-3	TRBD1	-	TRBJ1-2	CASIQGGNYGYTF	TGTGCCAGCATCCAGGGGGGGAACTATGGCTACACCTTC
TRBV15	-	-	TRBJ1-4	CATSRGGSQRNEKLFF	TGTGCCACCAGCAGAGGGGGCAGCCAACGAAATGAAAAACTGTTTTTT
TRBV2	-	-	TRBJ2-7	CASMGDYEQYF	TGTGCCAGCATGGGGGACTACGAGCAGTACTTC
TRBV7-2	-	-	TRBJ1-1	CASRGNTEAFF	TGTGCCAGCAGGGGGAACACTGAAGCTTTCTTT
TRBV9	TRBD1	-	TRBJ2-5	CASSRNRSPGTGNF	TGTGCCAGCAGCCGCAACCGATCACCCGGGACAGGGAATTTC
TRBV12-3/TRBV12-4	-	many	TRBJ2-5	CASSLAQETQYF	TGTGCCAGCAGTTTAGCCCAAGAGACCCAGTACTTC
TRBV7-6	-	-	TRBJ2-5	CASSLIRTEETQYF	TGTGCCAGCAGCTTAATCAGGACAGAAGAGACCCAGTACTTC